The rows below give T cell receptor beta chains drawn from one sample of a study of Ad26.COV2.S vaccination and SARS-CoV-2 variants. The table came from immunoSEQ multiplex PCR; TCRdb's copy has only in-frame clones and leaves some out. The sample yields about 180,000 clones, roughly nine tenths seen once. Sample: peripheral blood, taken after recovery from COVID-19. Receptors were obtained from a human donor who had recovered from COVID-19. Each CDR3 is given with its conserved first and last residue. The order of the fields is D gene, J gene, clone size, V gene, CDR3 protein, CDR3 DNA. The D gene is left open where the match is weak. Some rows have no size entry. The others give once, few or many, or a class for an expanded clone.

.	TRBJ2-5	.	TRBV5-3	CARSRSPREKSGETQYF	TGTGCCAGAAGCCGGAGCCCCCGGGAGAAGTCAGGAGAGACCCAGTACTTC
.	TRBJ1-1	.	TRBV7-8	CASEPLWGNTEAFF	TGTGCCAGCGAGCCTCTTTGGGGAAACACTGAAGCTTTCTTT
.	TRBJ1-4	once	TRBV16	CASSHSWGHNEKLFF	TGTGCCAGCAGCCATTCGTGGGGCCATAATGAAAAACTGTTTTTT
.	TRBJ1-5	.	TRBV27	CASSKDSYSNQPQHF	TGTGCCAGCTCGAAAGACAGTTATAGCAATCAGCCCCAGCATTTT
TRBD1	TRBJ2-7	.	TRBV4-1	CASSQEGRGRGQGEQYF	TGCGCCAGCAGCCAAGAAGGTAGGGGCAGGGGGCAGGGCGAGCAGTACTTC
TRBD2	TRBJ2-1	.	TRBV4-1	CASSQDETSGGGEQFF	TGCGCCAGCAGCCAAGATGAAACTAGCGGGGGGGGTGAGCAGTTCTTC
TRBD2	TRBJ2-5	.	TRBV11-2	CASSTGTSGQETQYF	TGTGCCAGCAGCACTGGGACTAGCGGACAAGAGACCCAGTACTTC
TRBD1	TRBJ2-7	once	TRBV11-3	CASSLRTGDHEQYF	TGTGCCAGCAGCCTAAGGACAGGGGACCACGAGCAGTACTTC
.	TRBJ2-7	few	TRBV7-2	CASSSGLGTYEQYF	TGTGCCAGCAGCTCGGGACTGGGGACTTACGAGCAGTACTTC
TRBD1	TRBJ1-1	.	TRBV25-1	CASSDPGTGEAFF	TGTGCCAGCAGTGACCCCGGGACAGGGGAAGCTTTCTTT